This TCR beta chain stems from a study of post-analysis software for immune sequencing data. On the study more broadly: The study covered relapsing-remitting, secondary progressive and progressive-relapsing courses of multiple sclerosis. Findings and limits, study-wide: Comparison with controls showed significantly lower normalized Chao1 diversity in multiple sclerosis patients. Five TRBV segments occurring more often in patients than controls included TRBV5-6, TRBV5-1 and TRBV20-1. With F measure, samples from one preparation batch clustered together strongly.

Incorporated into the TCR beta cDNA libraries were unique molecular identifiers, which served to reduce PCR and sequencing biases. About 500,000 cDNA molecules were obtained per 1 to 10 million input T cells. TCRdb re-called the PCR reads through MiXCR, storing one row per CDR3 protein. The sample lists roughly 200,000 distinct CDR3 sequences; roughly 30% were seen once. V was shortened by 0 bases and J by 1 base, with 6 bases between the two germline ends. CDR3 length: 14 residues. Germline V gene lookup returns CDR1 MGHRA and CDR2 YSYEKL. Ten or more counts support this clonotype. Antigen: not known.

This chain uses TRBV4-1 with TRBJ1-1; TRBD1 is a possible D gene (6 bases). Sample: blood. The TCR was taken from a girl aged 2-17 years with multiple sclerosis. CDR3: CASSQEQGNTEAFF. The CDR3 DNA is TGCGCCAGCAGCCAAGAACAGGGGAACACTGAAGCTTTCTTT.